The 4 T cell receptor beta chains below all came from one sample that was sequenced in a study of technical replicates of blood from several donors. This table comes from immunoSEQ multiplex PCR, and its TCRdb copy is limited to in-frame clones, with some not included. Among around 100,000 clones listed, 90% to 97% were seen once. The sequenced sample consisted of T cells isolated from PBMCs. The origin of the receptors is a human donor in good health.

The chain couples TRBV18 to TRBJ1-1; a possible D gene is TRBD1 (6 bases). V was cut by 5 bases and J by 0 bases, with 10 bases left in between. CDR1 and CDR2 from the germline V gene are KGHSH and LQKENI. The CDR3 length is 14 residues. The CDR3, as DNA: TGTGCCAGCTCATCCGGGACATTGAACACTGAAGCTTTCTTT. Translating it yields CASSSGTLNTEAFF.

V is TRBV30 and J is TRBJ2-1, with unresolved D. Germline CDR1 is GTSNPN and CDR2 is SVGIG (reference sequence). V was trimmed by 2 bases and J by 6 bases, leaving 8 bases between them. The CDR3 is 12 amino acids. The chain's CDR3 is CAWSRIFNEQFF. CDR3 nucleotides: TGTGCCTGGAGTCGTATCTTCAATGAGCAGTTCTTC.

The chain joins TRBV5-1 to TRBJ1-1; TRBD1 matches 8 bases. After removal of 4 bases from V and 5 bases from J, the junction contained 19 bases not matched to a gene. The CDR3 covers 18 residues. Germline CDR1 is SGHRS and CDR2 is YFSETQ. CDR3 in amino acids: CASSETGQGNRLRTEAFF. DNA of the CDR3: TGCGCCAGCAGCGAAACAGGACAGGGAAATCGGCTTAGGACTGAAGCTTTCTTT. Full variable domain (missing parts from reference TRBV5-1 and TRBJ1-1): KAGVTQTPRYLIKTRGQQVTLSCSPISGHRSVSWYQQTPGQGLQFLFEYFSETQRNKGNFPGRFSGRQFSNSRSEMNVSTLELGDSALYLCASSETGQGNRLRTEAFFGQGTRLTVV.

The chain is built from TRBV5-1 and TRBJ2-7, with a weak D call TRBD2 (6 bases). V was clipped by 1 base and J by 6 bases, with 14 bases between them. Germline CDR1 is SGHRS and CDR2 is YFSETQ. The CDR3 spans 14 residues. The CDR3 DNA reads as TGCGCCAGCAGCTTGATAGCGGTCCTGGGCGAGCAGTACTTC. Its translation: CASSLIAVLGEQYF. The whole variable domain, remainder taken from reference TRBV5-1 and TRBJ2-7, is KAGVTQTPRYLIKTRGQQVTLSCSPISGHRSVSWYQQTPGQGLQFLFEYFSETQRNKGNFPGRFSGRQFSNSRSEMNVSTLELGDSALYLCASSLIAVLGEQYFGPGTRLTVT.